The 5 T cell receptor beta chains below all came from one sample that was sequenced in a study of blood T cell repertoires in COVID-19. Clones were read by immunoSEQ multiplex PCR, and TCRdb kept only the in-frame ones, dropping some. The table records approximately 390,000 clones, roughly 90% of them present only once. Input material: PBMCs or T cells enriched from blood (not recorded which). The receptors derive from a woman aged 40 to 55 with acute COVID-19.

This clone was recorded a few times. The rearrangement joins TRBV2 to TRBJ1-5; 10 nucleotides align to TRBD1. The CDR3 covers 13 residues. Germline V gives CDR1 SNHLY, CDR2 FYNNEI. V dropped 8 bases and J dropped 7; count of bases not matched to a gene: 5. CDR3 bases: TGTGCCAGCGCCGGGACAGGGGAACAGCCCCAGCATTTT. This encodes CASAGTGEQPQHF.

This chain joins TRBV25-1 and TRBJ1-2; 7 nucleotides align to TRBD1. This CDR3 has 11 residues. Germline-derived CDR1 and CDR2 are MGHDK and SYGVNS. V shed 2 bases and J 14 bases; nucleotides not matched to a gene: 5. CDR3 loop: CASSETGVRTF. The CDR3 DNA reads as TGTGCCAGCAGTGAAACAGGGGTTCGTACCTTC.

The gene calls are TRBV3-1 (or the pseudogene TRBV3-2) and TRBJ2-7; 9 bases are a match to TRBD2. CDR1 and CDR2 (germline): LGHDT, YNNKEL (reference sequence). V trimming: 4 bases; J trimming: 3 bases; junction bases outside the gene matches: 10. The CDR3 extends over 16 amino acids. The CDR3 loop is CASSREGAGGLYEQYF. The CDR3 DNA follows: TGTGCCAGCAGCCGCGAGGGGGCGGGGGGGCTCTACGAGCAGTACTTC.

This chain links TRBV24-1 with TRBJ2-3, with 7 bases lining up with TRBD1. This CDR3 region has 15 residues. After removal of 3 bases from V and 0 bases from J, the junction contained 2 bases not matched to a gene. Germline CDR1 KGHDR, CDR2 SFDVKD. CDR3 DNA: TGTGCCACCAGTGATGAGGGGGCTAGCACAGATACGCAGTATTTT. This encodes CATSDEGASTDTQYF.

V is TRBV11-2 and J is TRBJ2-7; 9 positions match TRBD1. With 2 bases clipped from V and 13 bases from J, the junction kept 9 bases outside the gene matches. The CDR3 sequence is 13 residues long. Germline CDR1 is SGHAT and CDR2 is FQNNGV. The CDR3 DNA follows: TGTGCCAGCAGCTTAAGTGCCCGGACAGGGGTTTACTTC. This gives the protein CASSLSARTGVYF.